The 31 T cell receptor beta chains given below trace back to one sample, sequenced in a study of blood T cells in healthy people across ages. Primed by a sample-barcoded 5' primer and a J-beta primer mix, a second PCR proceeded for 7 to 11 cycles. TCRdb used MiXCR to reprocess the 5' RACE reads, holding one entry per CDR3 protein. The profile shows hundreds of thousands of distinct CDR3 sequences, 32% of them singletons. Input material: blood. These receptors all stem from a woman aged 80 or over in good health.

In regard to this clonotype: An end of the junction differs from the germline gene, which may be a read error. V gene TRBV7-7 combines with J gene TRBJ2-2; D remains unclear. The CDR3 is 15 amino acids. Germline V lookup: CDR1 SSHAT, CDR2 FNYEAQ (reference sequence). Written as DNA, the CDR3 is TGTGCTAGCAGCTTAGGACGCGTGGACACCGGGGAGCTGTTTTTT. This encodes CASSLGRVDTGELFF.

Many counts were recorded for this clonotype. The chain links TRBV7-2 to TRBJ2-3; 7 positions match TRBD2. Per germline, CDR1 SGHTA and CDR2 FQGNSA. Trimming removed 5 bases from V and 0 bases from J; junction bases left unmatched: 5. This CDR3 has 15 amino acids. The CDR3 is CASSILAESTDTQYF. The CDR3 nucleotides read TGTGCCAGCAGCATCCTAGCGGAAAGCACAGATACGCAGTATTTT. The whole variable domain, filled in from reference TRBV7-2 and TRBJ2-3, reads GAGVSQSPSNKVTEKGKDVELRCDPISGHTALYWYRQSLGQGLEFLIYFQGNSAPDKSGLPSDRFSAERTGGSVSTLTIQRTQQEDSAVYLCASSILAESTDTQYFGPGTRLTVL.

This chain joins TRBV29-1 and TRBJ1-1; 8 positions match TRBD1. This CDR3 has 14 residues. Germline loops: CDR1 SQVTM, CDR2 ANQGSEA. V was clipped by 3 bases and J by 1 base; unmatched bases: 4. The CDR3 reads CSVEQGAGNTEAFF. CDR3 DNA: TGCAGCGTTGAGCAGGGGGCGGGGAACACTGAAGCTTTCTTT.

The chain combines TRBV30 with TRBJ2-2; TRBD1 might be the D (5 bases). The CDR3 has 14 residues. CDR1 and CDR2 from the germline V gene are GTSNPN and SVGIG (reference sequence). V dropped 1 base and J dropped 3 bases, with 9 bases sitting between them. CDR3 in DNA: TGTGCCTGGAGTGAGGACACATACACCGGGGAGCTGTTTTTT. It codes for CAWSEDTYTGELFF.

CDR3 sequence (DNA): TGCGCCAGCAGCCTACAGGACAGAAGGTCCTATGGCTACACCTTC. Its translation: CASSLQDRRSYGYTF. This rearrangement joins TRBV5-1 to TRBJ1-2; a weak D match, TRBD1 (6 bases). The CDR3 length is 15 residues. The germline V and J ends were trimmed by 4 bases and 4 bases, with 17 bases remaining between them. The germline CDR1 and CDR2 sequences are SGHRS and YFSETQ.

In its sample, this clonotype was seen many times. V gene TRBV7-2 combines with J gene TRBJ2-1, with D unresolved. V was pared by 0 bases and J by 6 bases, with 12 bases between. This CDR3 spans 15 amino acids. Germline CDR1 and CDR2: SGHTA and FQGNSA. The CDR3 is CASSLAGVVSNEQFF. CDR3 in DNA: TGTGCCAGCAGCTTAGCTGGGGTCGTAAGCAATGAGCAGTTCTTC.

This clonotype was counted many times. V and J are TRBV20-1 and TRBJ1-2, with D hard to call. The CDR3 is 13 residues long. Trimming removed 0 bases from V and 6 bases from J, with 11 bases in between. Germline V gene lookup returns CDR1 DFQATT and CDR2 SNEGSKA (reference sequence). This CDR3 is CSAREETHHGYTF. DNA for the CDR3: TGCAGTGCTAGAGAGGAAACGCACCATGGCTACACCTTC.

This chain joins TRBV20-1 and TRBJ2-3; D perhaps matches TRBD1 (6 bases). V gave up 2 bases and J gave up 4 bases, with 10 bases separating them. CDR3 size: 13 residues. The germline V gene has CDR1 DFQATT and CDR2 SNEGSKA (reference sequence). CDR3 sequence: CSARTDSPDTQYF. In nucleotides, the CDR3 is TGCAGTGCTAGAACGGACAGCCCAGATACGCAGTATTTT.

The chain joins TRBV7-2 to TRBJ2-7; D remains unclear. Germline lookup yields CDR1 SGHTA and CDR2 FQGNSA. The CDR3 contains 14 residues. V lost 1 base and J 1 base, leaving 8 bases between the germline ends. In DNA form, the CDR3 reads TGTGCCAGCAGCTTAGGGGCCCAATCCTACGAGCAGTACTTC. It translates to CASSLGAQSYEQYF.

This clonotype has a count of ten or more. The chain combines TRBV27 with TRBJ2-1; 13 nucleotides align to TRBD2. CDR1 is MNHEY and CDR2 is SMNVEV in the germline V gene (reference sequence). CDR3 length: 15 residues. Trimming removed 6 bases from V and 9 bases from J; junction bases left unmatched: 8. CDR3: CASSHALAGGREQFF. In DNA, the CDR3 is TGTGCCAGCAGCCACGCACTAGCGGGGGGGCGTGAGCAGTTCTTC.

The rearrangement joins TRBV20-1 to TRBJ2-3; 8 nucleotides match TRBD1. This CDR3 region has 17 residues. Germline V CDR1 and CDR2: DFQATT, SNEGSKA (reference sequence). V shed 5 bases, J shed 0 bases, and the junction held 13 bases outside the gene matches. CDR3 DNA: TGCAGTGCTCCCACTTGGGGACAGGCCCCTAGCACAGATACGCAGTATTTT. As protein: CSAPTWGQAPSTDTQYF.

There are many counts of this clonotype. This sequence joins TRBV4-1 and TRBJ1-2; TRBD1 matches 10 bases. The V segment lost 1 base and the J segment 5 bases; nucleotides outside the gene matches: 4. Germline V gives CDR1 MGHRA, CDR2 YSYEKL. This CDR3 spans 15 amino acids. The CDR3 spells CASSQGDRGIYGYTF. DNA of the CDR3: TGCGCCAGCAGCCAAGGGGACAGGGGCATTTATGGCTACACCTTC.

This clonotype is a singleton in its sample. This may arise from a read error, as a much more abundant clone is one base away. The rearrangement joins TRBV20-1 to TRBJ2-3, with TRBD2 matching over 11 bases. CDR1 is DFQATT, CDR2 SNEGSKA, per germline (reference sequence). The CDR3 is 15 amino acids. The CDR3 DNA sequence: TGCAGTGCGGCTAGCGGGGGGAGCTTAACAGATACGCGGTATTTT. Translating gives CSAASGGSLTDTRYF.

This clonotype has ten or more counts. This chain links TRBV10-3 with TRBJ2-7; perhaps TRBD1 as D (6 bases). The CDR3 covers 14 residues. The germline gives CDR1 ENHRY, CDR2 SYGVKD. V lost 1 base to trimming and J lost 2 bases, with 9 bases between them. CDR3 residues: CAISEWTAAYEQYF. The CDR3, as DNA: TGTGCCATCAGTGAGTGGACAGCAGCCTACGAGCAGTACTTC.

The chain is built from TRBV4-1 and TRBJ1-4; D might be TRBD1 (6 bases). CDR3 size: 17 residues. The V end lost 0 bases, the J end lost 4 bases, and 15 bases lay between the germline ends. Germline lookup yields CDR1 MGHRA and CDR2 YSYEKL. The CDR3 spells CASSQDPRQAINEKLFF. CDR3 coding DNA: TGCGCCAGCAGCCAAGATCCTCGACAGGCCATTAATGAAAAACTGTTTTTT.

This clonotype has more than one count but fewer than ten. The J gene is TRBJ2-7, the V gene TRBV6-1; D not certain. Germline V CDR1 and CDR2: MNHNS, SASEGT. CDR3 length: 12 residues. Trimming took 7 bases from V and 7 from J, leaving 14 bases between them. CDR3 amino acids: CASNGSGDEQYF. CDR3 DNA sequence: TGTGCCAGCAATGGGTCGGGTGATGAGCAGTACTTC.

This clonotype was observed a single time. V usage is TRBV5-1 and J usage is TRBJ1-2; the D gene is possibly TRBD1 (5 bases). CDR1 is SGHRS, CDR2 YFSETQ, per germline. The CDR3 runs 13 residues. Trimming removed 6 bases at V and 3 bases at J, with 12 bases between. CDR3 region: CASKRDGYYGYTF. The CDR3 coding sequence is TGCGCCAGCAAGCGGGACGGGTACTATGGCTACACCTTC.

The genes are TRBV7-2 and TRBJ1-2; weak D call: TRBD1 (6 bases). From germline, CDR1 is SGHTA and CDR2 FQGNSA. V dropped 3 bases and J dropped 6 bases, with 17 bases sitting between them. This CDR3 is 15 amino acids long. The CDR3 sequence is CASSFGGGAGHGYTF. CDR3 DNA sequence: TGTGCCAGCAGCTTCGGGGGGGGCGCGGGTCATGGCTACACCTTC.

This chain connects TRBV11-2 to TRBJ1-4, with TRBD1 matching over 8 bases. This CDR3 has 15 residues. The trim removed 1 base at V and 10 bases at J, leaving 8 bases unmatched. Germline CDR1 and CDR2: SGHAT and FQNNGV. CDR3 in amino acids: CASSLAGGEFRKLFF. The CDR3 coding sequence is TGTGCCAGCAGCTTAGCAGGGGGCGAATTTAGAAAACTGTTTTTT.

On this clonotype: A clone one base away is much larger, so this may be a read error. The chain links TRBV10-3 to TRBJ2-5, with TRBD2 matching 9 bases. The last part of the DNA fits TRBJ2-7 better; the J call may be wrong. In germline, CDR1 is ENHRY, CDR2 SYGVKD. The CDR3 is 13 residues long. CDR3 amino acids: CASGRDSSGEQYF. CDR3 DNA sequence: TGTGCCAGCGGGAGGGACTCGAGCGGCGAGCAGTACTTC.

The V gene is TRBV6-2 or TRBV6-3, the J gene TRBJ1-1, with 11 positions matching TRBD1. Germline CDR1 is MNHEY and CDR2 is SVGEGT. The CDR3 sequence is 16 residues long. After removal of 7 bases from V and 5 bases from J, the junction contained 12 bases not matched to a gene. CDR3 DNA sequence: TGTGCCAGCACCTTGCCCGGACAGGGGGCTTTAACTGAAGCTTTCTTT. It codes for CASTLPGQGALTEAFF.

This sequence joins TRBV20-1 and TRBJ2-7, with D unresolved. The J call may be in error: the DNA end matches TRBJ2-5 better. The CDR3 contains 12 residues. Germline-derived CDR1 and CDR2 are DFQATT and SNEGSKA (reference sequence). The CDR3 region is CSARQLSETQYF. DNA of the CDR3: TGCAGTGCCAGACAATTGTCAGAGACCCAGTACTTC.

Details on this clonotype: Given a much more abundant clone one base away, this may be a read error. The chain couples TRBV7-2 to TRBJ2-5, with TRBD2 matching 13 bases. Germline CDR1 is SGHTA and CDR2 is FQGNSA. V lost 5 bases, J lost 5 bases, and 8 bases stayed unmatched. The CDR3 loop spans 16 amino acids. CDR3: CASSPTSGGAWETQYF. DNA of the CDR3: TGTGCCAGCAGCCCAACTAGCGGGGGGGCTTGGGAGACCCAGTACTTC.

This clonotype has only a few counts. This chain connects TRBV12-3 or TRBV12-4 to TRBJ2-5; no clear D. The CDR3 has 14 amino acids. Deletions cut 6 bases from V and 11 bases from J, with 22 bases between. The CDR3 DNA follows: TGTGCCAGCAGCCTTCCTCTAGTTGTCAATGAGCAGTACTTC. Translation: CASSLPLVVNEQYF.

Concerning this clonotype: One base away lies a much larger clone, so this may be a sequencing read error. Because it lacks the conserved phenylalanine or tryptophan at the end, this CDR3 is likely a read error. The chain joins TRBV11-2 to TRBJ2-5; 10 nucleotides align to TRBD2. V shed 1 base and J 5 bases; nucleotides not matched to a gene: 7. Germline CDR1 SGHAT, CDR2 FQNNGV. This CDR3 is built from 16 residues. CDR3 in DNA: TGTGCCAGCAGCTTAGGGCTAGCGGGGGCGGTGGAGACCCAGTACGTC. As protein: CASSLGLAGAVETQYV.

The chain employs TRBV10-3 and TRBJ2-2; TRBD1 matches at 7 bases. The CDR3 loop spans 15 amino acids. Germline V gene data show CDR1 as ENHRY and CDR2 as SYGVKD. V lost 6 bases, J lost 5 bases, and 9 bases stayed unmatched. In DNA form, the CDR3 reads TGTGCCATCAGCGGGACAGATCTTAATACCGGGGAGCTGTTTTTT. Encoded protein: CAISGTDLNTGELFF.

This clonotype appeared a single time. This may arise from a read error, as a much more abundant clone is one base away. The V and J genes are TRBV2 and TRBJ2-7; D not certain. The germline CDR1 and CDR2 sequences are SNHLY and FYNNEI. CDR3 size: 12 residues. V was pared by 9 bases and J by 7 bases, with 16 bases between. This CDR3 is CASFHGLGEQYF. Here the CDR3 DNA reads TGTGCCAGTTTCCATGGCCTTGGGGAGCAGTACTTC.

The chain couples TRBV7-6 to TRBJ2-7; D could derive from TRBD1 or TRBD2 (5 bases each). V lost 5 bases and J lost 4, with 18 bases in between. In germline, CDR1 is SGHVS, CDR2 FNYEAQ. This CDR3 region has 15 residues. This chain's CDR3 is CASSPGGTRAYEQYF. The CDR3, as DNA: TGTGCCAGCAGCCCAGGTGGGACCAGGGCTTACGAGCAGTACTTC. The full variable domain, completed using reference TRBV7-6 and TRBJ2-7, is GAGVSQSPRYKVTKRGQDVALRCDPISGHVSLYWYRQALGQGPEFLTYFNYEAQQDKSGLPNDRFSAERPEGSISTLTIQRTEQRDSAMYRCASSPGGTRAYEQYFGPGTRLTVT.

This chain uses TRBV9 with TRBJ2-7; TRBD2 might be the D (5 bases). The CDR3 is made up of 14 amino acids. V was shortened by 5 bases and J by 3 bases, with 15 bases between the two germline ends. Per germline, CDR1 SGDLS and CDR2 YYNGEE. The CDR3 spells CASSDAGWGYEQYF. The CDR3, as DNA: TGTGCCAGCAGTGATGCGGGTTGGGGCTACGAGCAGTACTTC.

This clonotype came up many times. This sequence joins TRBV7-2 and TRBJ2-3, with 10 bases that match TRBD2. V lost 3 bases and J lost 0; bases outside the gene matches: 3. The length of the CDR3 is 16 residues. CDR1 and CDR2 from the germline V gene are SGHTA and FQGNSA. CDR3: CASSFLAGDSTDTQYF. CDR3 bases: TGTGCCAGCAGCTTTCTAGCGGGGGATAGCACAGATACGCAGTATTTT.

A word on this clonotype: A much larger clone differs by one base, so this may be a read error. This sequence joins TRBV7-6 and TRBJ2-1; D might be TRBD2 (6 bases). Per the germline V gene, CDR1 is SGHVS and CDR2 is FNYEAQ. The CDR3 covers 17 residues. The CDR3 loop is CASSLGTPTSSHNEQFF. The DNA of the CDR3 is TGTGCCAGCAGCTTAGGTACGCCAACTAGCTCCCACAATGAGCAGTTCTTC.